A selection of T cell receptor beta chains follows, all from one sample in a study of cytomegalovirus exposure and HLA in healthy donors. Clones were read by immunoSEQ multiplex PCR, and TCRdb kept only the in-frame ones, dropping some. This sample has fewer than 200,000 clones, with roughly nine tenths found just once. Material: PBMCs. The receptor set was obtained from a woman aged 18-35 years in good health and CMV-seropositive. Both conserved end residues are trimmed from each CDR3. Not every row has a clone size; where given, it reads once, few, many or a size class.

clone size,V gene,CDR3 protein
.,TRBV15,ATSRDLGLQETQY
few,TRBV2,ASSGRGQGARNIQY
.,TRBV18,ASSRQNTEAF
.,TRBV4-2,ASSQDRFQPQH
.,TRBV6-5,ASSLAGANVLT
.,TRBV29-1,SAQLAGGPNEQF
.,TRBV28,ASCGYLGELF
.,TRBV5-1,ASSPHLRGDEQF
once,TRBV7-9,ASSLLSEQY
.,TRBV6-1,ASSVDRGGYYGYT
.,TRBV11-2,ASSSLIRLAGSYNEQF
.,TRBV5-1,ASSLEGVITGELF